Listed below are T cell receptor beta chains from one sample, sequenced in a study of shared clonotypes between healthy human individuals. TCRdb's copy holds only in-frame clones and misses some; the assay was immunoSEQ multiplex PCR. The sample carries 450,000 to 500,000 clones, over 75% recorded once. Sequenced input: PBMCs. The origin of the receptors is a middle-aged woman in good health. Some clones in this sample may be carry-over from other donors' samples. Both conserved end residues are part of each CDR3. A D gene is named only where the DNA matches it firmly. Rows may omit the clone size; those that give it use once, few, many or a size class.

j_call v_call d_call clone_size cdr3_nt cdr3_aa
TRBJ2-5 TRBV14 - - TGTGCCAGCAGCCAAGCGGAGGGATACGAGACCCAGTACTTC CASSQAEGYETQYF
TRBJ2-4 TRBV6-1 - - TGTGCCAGCAGTGTGAGAGCCACCCAAGACGGGGCCAAAAACATTCAGTACTTC CASSVRATQDGAKNIQYF
TRBJ1-1 TRBV2 - - TGTGCCAGCAGCCACGGACCGTTTTCCATGAACACTGAAGCTTTCTTT CASSHGPFSMNTEAFF
TRBJ1-1 TRBV4-3 TRBD1 - TGCGCCAGCAGCCAAGAGACAGGGCTAAACTCTGAAGCTTTCTTT CASSQETGLNSEAFF
TRBJ2-7 TRBV6-6 - - TGTGCCACCTCCTCGGGCTTCTCCTACGAGCAGTACTTC CATSSGFSYEQYF
TRBJ2-2 TRBV7-2 TRBD2 - TGTGCCAGCAGCTTAGGAACTAGCGGGAACACCGGGGAGCTGTTTTTT CASSLGTSGNTGELFF
TRBJ2-1 TRBV29-1 TRBD2 - TGCAGCGACACGTGGGGGGGAGACAATGAGCAGTTCTTC CSDTWGGDNEQFF
TRBJ1-5 TRBV19 TRBD1 once TGTGCCAGTAGTACCTCGGACAGGGTTAGCAATCAGCCCCAGCATTTT CASSTSDRVSNQPQHF
TRBJ1-4 TRBV6-5 - - TGTGCCAGCAGTTACGGGGGGCTGGGTGAAAAACTGTTTTTT CASSYGGLGEKLFF
TRBJ2-7 TRBV11-1 TRBD1 - TGTGCCAGCAGCTTAGGGGACAGGGTAACCTACGAGCAGTACTTC CASSLGDRVTYEQYF
TRBJ1-5 TRBV2 - - TGTGCCAGCAGTGGTAACGGGGGCCGGCAGCCCCAGCATTTT CASSGNGGRQPQHF
TRBJ2-1 TRBV5-6 - few TGTGCCAGCAGCTTGGACGGACCAGTACCCTACAATGAGCAGTTCTTC CASSLDGPVPYNEQFF
TRBJ1-5 TRBV2 - - TGTGCCAGCAGAACAGGGCAACATCAGCCCCAGCATTTT CASRTGQHQPQHF
TRBJ1-2 TRBV2 - - TGTGCCAGCAGCGGTGGACAGATATCTAACTATGGCTACACCTTC CASSGGQISNYGYTF
TRBJ1-2 TRBV4-2 - - TGTGCCAGCAGCCAAGAAGGAGAAGGGCGCTATGGCTACACCTTC CASSQEGEGRYGYTF
TRBJ1-2 TRBV7-2 - - TGTGCCAGCAGCTTGGGGGGGTCGGCGGGCTATGGCTACACCTTC CASSLGGSAGYGYTF
TRBJ1-4 TRBV15 - - TGTGCCACCAGCAGAGGACCGACCTTCTCTGAAAAACTGTTTTTT CATSRGPTFSEKLFF
TRBJ2-1 TRBV7-9 TRBD2 few TGTGCCAGCAGCATTCTAGCGGGGTACAATGAGCAGTTCTTC CASSILAGYNEQFF
TRBJ2-2 TRBV12-5 TRBD2 - TGTGCTAGTGGTACCGGACTAGCGGGAGTTCACACCGGGGAGCTGTTTTTT CASGTGLAGVHTGELFF
TRBJ2-3 TRBV4-2 TRBD2 few TGTGCCAGCAGCCAAGACCCCGGGACTAGCGGGACTGGGGGTACAGATACGCAGTATTTT CASSQDPGTSGTGGTDTQYF
TRBJ2-5 TRBV6-5 TRBD2 - TGTGCCAGCAGTTACGGTCTAGCGGGAGGCCGAGAGACCCAGTACTTC CASSYGLAGGRETQYF
TRBJ2-7 TRBV5-5 TRBD1 - TGTGCCAGCAGCTTGGGGGACAGGGGAGTGTTGTACGAGCAGTACTTC CASSLGDRGVLYEQYF
TRBJ1-4 TRBV30 - - TGTGCCTGGAGTCTGGACATAGCTAATGAAAAACTGTTTTTT CAWSLDIANEKLFF
TRBJ2-7 TRBV6-1 TRBD2 few TGTGCCAGCAGTGAAGTGGCGGGAGATGAAGAGCAGTACTTC CASSEVAGDEEQYF
TRBJ1-2 TRBV5-6 TRBD1 - TGTGCCGGCAGCTTGACAGGGACCGGTGGCTACACCTTC CAGSLTGTGGYTF
TRBJ2-2 TRBV30 TRBD2 - TGTGCCTGGTCCCTTAGCGGGAGGGCCGAGATCGGGGAGCTGTTTTTT CAWSLSGRAEIGELFF
TRBJ2-3 TRBV5-4 - few TGTGCCAGCAGCACGAGTCCAAATACGCAGTATTTT CASSTSPNTQYF
TRBJ2-5 TRBV25-1 - - TGTGCCAGCAGTGAATTACCCCCGGGCAGATACCAAGAGACCCAGTACTTC CASSELPPGRYQETQYF
TRBJ1-2 TRBV28 - - TGTGCCAGCAGCCCGGCTCCTAACTATGGCTACACCTTC CASSPAPNYGYTF
TRBJ1-5 TRBV6-1 TRBD1 - TGTGCCAGCAGTGAAGCCGGACAGGGCGATCAGCCCCAGCATTTT CASSEAGQGDQPQHF
TRBJ2-1 TRBV11-1 - - TGTGCCAGCACCTCGGGACGGTCCTACAATGAGCAGTTCTTC CASTSGRSYNEQFF
TRBJ1-3 TRBV28 TRBD1 - TGTGCCAGCAGTTTAAGTTTGCAGGGGGCTTGGGACACCATATATTTT CASSLSLQGAWDTIYF
TRBJ2-7 TRBV29-1 TRBD2 - TGCAGCGTAGCCGGGACTAGGAACTACGAGCAGTACTTC CSVAGTRNYEQYF
TRBJ2-5 TRBV7-8 TRBD1 - TGTGCCAGCAGCTCACCCCTGGACAGGGATAAGACCCAGTACTTC CASSSPLDRDKTQYF
TRBJ1-2 TRBV7-3 TRBD1 once TGTGCCAGCAGCCCGCACAGGGGGCATAACTATGGCTACACCTTT CASSPHRGHNYGYTF
TRBJ2-6 TRBV27 - few TGTGCCAGCAGAGGGGGTAGAACAGGTTTTGGGGCCAACGTCCTGACTTTC CASRGGRTGFGANVLTF
TRBJ1-1 TRBV19 TRBD1 - TGTGCCAGTAGTATCAGCGGGACAGGGTCTGAAGCTTTCTTT CASSISGTGSEAFF
TRBJ2-3 TRBV29-1 TRBD2 - TGCAGCGTAAAACTAGCGACTAGCACAGATACGCAGTATTTT CSVKLATSTDTQYF
TRBJ2-2 TRBV7-3 - few TGTGCCAGCAGCTCCAGTAACGGCGGGGAGCTGTTTTTT CASSSSNGGELFF
TRBJ2-7 TRBV5-1 TRBD1 many TGCGCCAGCAGCTTAACCTTCCAAGGGGGCGGCTCCTACGAGCAGTACTTC CASSLTFQGGGSYEQYF
TRBJ2-1 TRBV27 TRBD2 - TGTGCCAGCAGTTTATCTGGGCTAGCGGGAGTCATCTCCTACAATGAGCAGTTCTTC CASSLSGLAGVISYNEQFF
TRBJ1-4 TRBV15 - - TGTGCCACCAGCAGGACGTGGGACGGGGATGAAAAACTGTTTTTT CATSRTWDGDEKLFF
TRBJ2-5 TRBV9 - - TGTGCCAGCAGCGGTGGGCCCCTCCAAGAGACCCAGTACTTC CASSGGPLQETQYF
TRBJ1-1 TRBV6-5 - - TGTGCCAGCAGTTCGGGCAGGGAGGGCGACACTGAAGCTTTCTTT CASSSGREGDTEAFF
TRBJ2-3 TRBV7-3 - once TGTGCCAGCAGCCTGGACAGAACCACAGATACGCAGTATTTT CASSLDRTTDTQYF
TRBJ2-7 TRBV7-9 TRBD1 - TGTGCCAGCAGCTTAGAACAGGGGGCGCGGGAGCAGTACTTC CASSLEQGAREQYF
TRBJ2-3 TRBV5-1 - - TGCGCCAGCAGCTCACCCGGCACAGATACGCAGTATTTT CASSSPGTDTQYF
TRBJ2-3 TRBV30 - once TGTGCCTGGAGCGGGTCCAGGTGGGATACGCAGTATTTT CAWSGSRWDTQYF
TRBJ1-2 TRBV29-1 - once TGCAGCGACGTGCAACGGGTTGGCTACACCTTC CSDVQRVGYTF
TRBJ2-1 TRBV18 TRBD2 - TGTGCCAGCTCACCATTTGCGGGAGGGCCCTATGAGCAGTTCTTC CASSPFAGGPYEQFF
TRBJ1-1 TRBV7-9 TRBD1 - TGTGCCAGCAGCGACAGGGGGACTGAAGCTTTCTTT CASSDRGTEAFF
TRBJ1-3 TRBV7-2 - - TGTGCCAGCAGACAGGGAACCTCTGGAAACACCATATATTTT CASRQGTSGNTIYF